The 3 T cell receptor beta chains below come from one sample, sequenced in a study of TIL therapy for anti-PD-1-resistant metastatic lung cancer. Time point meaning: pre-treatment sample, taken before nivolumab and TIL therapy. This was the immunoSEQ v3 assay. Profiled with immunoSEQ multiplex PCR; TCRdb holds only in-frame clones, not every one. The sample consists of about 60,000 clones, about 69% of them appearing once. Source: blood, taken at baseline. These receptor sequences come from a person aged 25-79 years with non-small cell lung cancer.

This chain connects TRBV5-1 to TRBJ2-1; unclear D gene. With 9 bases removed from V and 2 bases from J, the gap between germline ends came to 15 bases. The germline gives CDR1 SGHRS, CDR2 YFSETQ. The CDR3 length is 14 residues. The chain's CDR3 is CATRYGPAYNEQFF. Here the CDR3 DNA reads TGCGCCACCCGGTACGGGCCGGCCTACAATGAGCAGTTCTTC.

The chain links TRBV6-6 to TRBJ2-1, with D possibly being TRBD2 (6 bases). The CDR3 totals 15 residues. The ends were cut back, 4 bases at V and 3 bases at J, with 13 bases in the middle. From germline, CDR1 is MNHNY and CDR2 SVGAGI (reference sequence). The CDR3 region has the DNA TGTGCCAGCAGTTTCCAGGCGGGGCGCTACAATGAGCAGTTCTTC. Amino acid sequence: CASSFQAGRYNEQFF.

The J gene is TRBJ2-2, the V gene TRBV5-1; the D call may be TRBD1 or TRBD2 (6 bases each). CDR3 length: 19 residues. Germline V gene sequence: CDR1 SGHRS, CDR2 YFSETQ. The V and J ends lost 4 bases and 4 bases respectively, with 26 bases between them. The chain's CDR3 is CASSLAGAERATRTGELFF. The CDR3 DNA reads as TGCGCCAGCAGCCTCGCAGGGGCGGAGCGGGCGACACGCACCGGGGAGCTGTTTTTT.